One and the same sample provided the 10 T cell receptor beta chains below, sequenced in a study of blood T cell repertoires in COVID-19. Produced via immunoSEQ multiplex PCR; TCRdb's table is partial and in-frame only. The sample yields 250,000 to 400,000 clones, about 91% seen once. Input material: peripheral blood. The receptors originated from a woman aged 25 to 39 with COVID-19, enrolled during active disease.

This sequence joins TRBV6-6 and TRBJ1-2; no firm D call. The V and J ends lost 7 bases and 0 bases respectively, with 12 bases between them. Per germline, CDR1 MNHNY and CDR2 SVGAGI (reference sequence). This CDR3 comprises 14 residues. CDR3 sequence: CASKSPTANYGYTF. In DNA form, the CDR3 reads TGTGCCAGCAAGTCCCCAACAGCTAACTATGGCTACACCTTC.

This chain links TRBV19 with TRBJ2-4; D possibly corresponds to TRBD2 (6 bases). The length of the CDR3 is 17 residues. The V end was cut by 4 bases, the J end by 0 bases, with 16 bases between. Germline V CDR1 and CDR2: LNHDA, SQIVND (reference sequence). The CDR3 loop is CASSTPDGRLAKNIQYF. In DNA form, the CDR3 reads TGTGCCAGTAGTACCCCCGACGGGAGACTAGCCAAAAACATTCAGTACTTC.

The chain couples TRBV7-3 to TRBJ1-1; possible D gene TRBD1, 5 bases. Between the trimmed V and J ends, which lost 2 bases and 0 bases, there was a span of 10 bases. Per germline, CDR1 SGHTA and CDR2 FQGTGA. The CDR3 totals 15 residues. The CDR3 sequence: CASSLGQGMNTEAFF. As DNA, the CDR3 is TGTGCCAGCAGCTTAGGCCAGGGCATGAACACTGAAGCTTTCTTT. Full variable domain (rest looked up from reference TRBV7-3 and TRBJ1-1): GAGVSQTPSNKVTEKGKYVELRCDPISGHTALYWYRQSLGQGPEFLIYFQGTGAADDSGLPNDRFFAVRPEGSVSTLKIQRTERGDSAVYLCASSLGQGMNTEAFFGQGTRLTVV.

The chain carries TRBV18 and TRBJ1-5; 10 nucleotides align to TRBD1. This CDR3 has 16 residues. V lost 4 bases and J lost 5; bases outside the gene matches: 8. Looked up from germline, CDR1 is KGHSH and CDR2 is LQKENI. The CDR3 DNA is TGTGCCAGCTCACAGACCGGGACAGGGGCTGATCAGCCCCAGCATTTT. Translated: CASSQTGTGADQPQHF.

This clone appeared a single time. V gene TRBV14 combines with J gene TRBJ2-3; TRBD1 is a possible D gene (6 bases). Germline loops: CDR1 SGHDN, CDR2 FVKESK. Deletions cut 4 bases from V and 0 bases from J, with 11 bases between. The CDR3 consists of 15 residues. The CDR3: CASSPRGYSTDTQYF. The CDR3 DNA follows: TGTGCCAGCAGCCCCAGGGGTTATAGCACAGATACGCAGTATTTT.

The chain carries TRBV7-9 and TRBJ1-6; maybe TRBD1 (5 bases). Germline V lookup: CDR1 SEHNR, CDR2 FQNEAQ (reference sequence). Between the trimmed V and J ends, which lost 2 bases and 5 bases, there was a span of 16 bases. This CDR3 contains 17 residues. The CDR3 DNA follows: TGTGCCAGCAGCTTATCGTTTGCAGGGCTGGATAATTCACCCCTCCACTTT. Its protein is CASSLSFAGLDNSPLHF.

The chain has TRBV10-2 and TRBJ1-5; perhaps TRBD1 as D (6 bases). Germline-derived CDR1 and CDR2 are WSHSY and SAAADI. The CDR3 is made up of 13 amino acids. The V and J ends lost 6 bases and 5 bases respectively, with 11 bases between them. CDR3 sequence: CASSPGGHQPQHF. CDR3 coding DNA: TGCGCCAGCAGCCCCGGGGGGCATCAGCCCCAGCATTTT.

This clone was recorded a few times. The J gene is TRBJ1-6, the V gene TRBV6-5, with 10 bases fitting TRBD1. The ends lost 4 bases at V and 8 bases at J; junction bases unmatched: 5. CDR3 length equals 15 residues. Germline V gene data show CDR1 as MNHEY and CDR2 as SVGAGI. The CDR3 here is CASSSWDRGYSPLHF. The CDR3 region has the DNA TGTGCCAGCAGTTCTTGGGACAGGGGTTATTCACCCCTCCACTTT.

The V call is TRBV7-2, the J call TRBJ2-7, with D possibly being TRBD2 (6 bases). The CDR3 length is 14 residues. V was shortened by 2 bases and J by 0 bases, with 8 bases between the two germline ends. Germline V gives CDR1 SGHTA, CDR2 FQGNSA. The CDR3 sequence: CASSLLGGSYEQYV. The DNA of the CDR3 is TGTGCCAGCAGCTTATTGGGGGGCTCCTACGAGCAGTACGTC.

J is TRBJ1-2 and V is TRBV3-1 (or the pseudogene TRBV3-2), with D possibly matching TRBD1 (5 bases). V gave up 3 bases and J gave up 5 bases, with 7 bases separating them. Germline V CDR1 and CDR2: LGHDT, YNNKEL (reference sequence). The CDR3 is 12 residues long. CDR3: CASSQRQYGYTF. For the CDR3, the DNA is TGTGCCAGCAGCCAGAGACAGTATGGCTACACCTTC.